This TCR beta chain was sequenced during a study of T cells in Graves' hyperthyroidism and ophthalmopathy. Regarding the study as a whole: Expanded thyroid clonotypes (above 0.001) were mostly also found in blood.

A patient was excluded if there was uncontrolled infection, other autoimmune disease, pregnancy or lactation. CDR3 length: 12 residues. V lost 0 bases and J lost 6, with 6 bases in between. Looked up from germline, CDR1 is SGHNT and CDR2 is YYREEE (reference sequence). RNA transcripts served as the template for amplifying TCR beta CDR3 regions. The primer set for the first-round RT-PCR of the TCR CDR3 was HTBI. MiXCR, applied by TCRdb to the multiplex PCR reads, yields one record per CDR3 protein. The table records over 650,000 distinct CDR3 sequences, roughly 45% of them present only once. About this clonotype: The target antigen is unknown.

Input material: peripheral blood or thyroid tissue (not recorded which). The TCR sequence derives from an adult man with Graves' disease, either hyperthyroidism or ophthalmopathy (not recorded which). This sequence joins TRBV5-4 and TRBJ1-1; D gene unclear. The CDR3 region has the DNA TGTGCCAGCAGCTTGGCGAAGGCTGAAGCTTTCTTT. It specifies CASSLAKAEAFF.